This T cell receptor (beta chain) was identified in a study of blood T cell repertoires in COVID-19. Study summary: Acute-phase and convalescent COVID-19 samples originated in the United States, Italy and Spain.

The data were produced by immunoSEQ multiplex PCR, yet TCRdb's version contains in-frame clones alone and is incomplete. The sample yields 250,000 to 300,000 clones, around nine tenths seen once. Germline V gives CDR1 KGHSH, CDR2 LQKENI. This CDR3 contains 15 residues. V was clipped by 3 bases and J by 7 bases; unmatched bases: 4. The Seattle patients joined while their infection was active and were tracked longitudinally afterward. Sample: peripheral blood. The chain employs TRBV18 and TRBJ1-6; 9 nucleotides match TRBD1. This TCR derives from a woman in her 70s with COVID-19, enrolled during active disease. The CDR3 is CASSPPGQGNSPLHF. As DNA, the CDR3 is TGTGCCAGCTCACCTCCCGGACAGGGGAATTCACCCCTCCACTTT.